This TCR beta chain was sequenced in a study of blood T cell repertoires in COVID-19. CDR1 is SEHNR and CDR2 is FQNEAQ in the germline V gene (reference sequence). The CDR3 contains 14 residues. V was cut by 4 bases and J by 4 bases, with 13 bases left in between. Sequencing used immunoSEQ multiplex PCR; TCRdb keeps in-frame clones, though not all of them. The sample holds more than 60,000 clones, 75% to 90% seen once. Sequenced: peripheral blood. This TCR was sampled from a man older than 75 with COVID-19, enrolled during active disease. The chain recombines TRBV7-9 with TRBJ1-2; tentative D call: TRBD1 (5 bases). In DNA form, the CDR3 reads TGTGCCAGCAGCTCAACCACAGGATCCTATGGCTACACCTTC. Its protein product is CASSSTTGSYGYTF.